Listed here is a single TCR beta chain. Its antigen is still unknown. The entry originates in a study of Ad26.COV2.S vaccination and SARS-CoV-2 variants. General study points: Vaccinees showed greater spike-specific TCR breadth than placebo recipients. Vaccinees reportedly had broad spike-specific CD8+ and CD4+ T cell responses.

Germline-derived CDR1 and CDR2 are MDHEN and SYDVKM. Trimming removed 6 bases at V and 1 base at J, with 10 bases between. The CDR3 consists of 14 residues. TCRdb's copy holds only in-frame clones and misses some; the assay was immunoSEQ multiplex PCR. Of fewer than 500,000 clones listed, 90% are singletons. Treatment defined: around 19 received Ad26.COV2.S at low or high dose, single or two shots; five or six received placebo; per-sample allocation not given. Collection of the samples took place on day 63 after the first injection of vaccine or placebo. In Boston, an adult donor aged 18-55 years took part. The shot given was an Ad26 vector that makes Wuhan-strain SARS-CoV-2 spike.

The source of this sequence is a person between 18 and 60 years old who received the Ad26.COV2.S COVID-19 vaccine or a placebo. Material: peripheral blood, obtained in a trial of Ad26.COV2.S vaccine versus placebo. The chain couples TRBV28 to TRBJ1-5; D not resolved. The CDR3 DNA follows: TGTGCCAGCAGCTCTCCCGGGAGCAATCAGCCCCAGCATTTT. It encodes CASSSPGSNQPQHF.